This T cell receptor beta chain came from a study of blood T cell repertoires in COVID-19. Study summary: Acute-phase and convalescent COVID-19 samples originated in the United States, Italy and Spain. Nucleic acid was either cDNA or gDNA, and it came from T cells, B-cell-depleted T cells, or PBMCs.

The CDR3 is 14 amino acids. The trim removed 1 base at V and 3 bases at J, leaving 0 bases unmatched. Per germline, CDR1 LGHNA and CDR2 YSLEER. Individuals aged about 18 to 90 years were recruited from fewer than 25 US areas. What the recovered Cohort 3 donors had was two negative PCRs, clearance, or symptom resolution. This table comes from immunoSEQ multiplex PCR, and its TCRdb copy is limited to in-frame clones, with some not included. The data contain about 200,000 clones, 87% of them singletons. The material sequenced was PBMCs or T cells enriched from blood (not recorded which). The sequence was obtained from a woman younger than 45 who had recovered from COVID-19. V gene TRBV4-3 combines with J gene TRBJ2-3; the match to TRBD1 covers 8 bases. The DNA for the CDR3 is TGCGCCAGCAGCCAAGGGACAGGGACAGATACGCAGTATTTT. Encoded protein: CASSQGTGTDTQYF.